This T cell receptor beta chain was sequenced in a study of T cells after posttransplantation cyclophosphamide. Study results and caveats: Later post-transplant blood repertoires were often dominated by donor CD8+ memory clones. Tissue-infiltrating T cells from skin or gut overlapped little with blood T cells.

Control samples came 1 year after myeloablative marrow transplants with methotrexate plus calcineurin inhibitor. Here immunoSEQ multiplex PCR was the method, and the copy in TCRdb shows in-frame clones only, minus some. The sample yields 15,000 to 20,000 clones, about 85% seen once. J lost 4 bases, V lost 4 bases, and 7 bases had no gene match. CDR3 length: 14 amino acids. The germline CDR1 and CDR2 sequences are SGDLS and YYNGEE. As concerns this clone: Its specificity is unknown.

This TCR came from a female patient aged 18-30 years who received an allogeneic stem cell transplant from an unrelated donor, was CMV-positive, and had acute and chronic GVHD. Some T cells may be transferred from the graft donor. The chain combines TRBV9 with TRBJ1-2; 7 bases are a match to TRBD1. Here the sequenced sample was PBMCs, taken after allogeneic stem cell transplant with calcineurin inhibitor and methotrexate. CDR3 DNA: TGTGCCAGCAGCCCGGACAGGAATCTCTATGGCTACACCTTC. It translates to CASSPDRNLYGYTF.